The 4 T cell receptor beta chains reported below all come from one sample, sequenced in a study of blood T cell repertoires in COVID-19 (TCRdb year 2020). Receptor amplification or capture employed the immunoSEQ multiplex PCR assay. What TCRdb holds here is the immuneACCESS table cut down to in-frame rearrangements. Part of the clones is not present; checked against another copy, under half of the missing clones reflect an unresolved V gene, and the others are unexplained. This sample comprises some 530,000 clones, approximately 83% of them detected only once. 3.2% of the sample lies in the top ten. The sample comprised peripheral blood. The receptors stem from a human donor in a cohort sampled during active COVID-19.

This clone was detected once. V gene TRBV6-5 combines with J gene TRBJ1-1; TRBD1 is a possible D gene (5 bases). Germline CDR1 MNHEY, CDR2 SVGAGI. Trimming pared 6 bases from V and 10 bases from J, leaving 18 bases between. The CDR3 is made up of 13 amino acids. The CDR3 DNA reads TGTGCCAGCAGCCTTGAAAGGACAATTGGAGCTTTCTTT. Encoded protein: CASSLERTIGAFF.

This sequence joins TRBV5-1 and TRBJ2-7; 8 nucleotides line up with TRBD2. The CDR3 loop spans 15 amino acids. Germline V gene lookup returns CDR1 SGHRS and CDR2 YFSETQ. The V gene end was trimmed by 4 bases and the J gene end by 3 bases; junction bases not matched to a gene: 9. This CDR3 is CASSEGSGLGYEQYF. CDR3 in DNA: TGCGCCAGCAGCGAGGGCTCGGGACTAGGCTACGAGCAGTACTTC. Filled out from reference TRBV5-1 and TRBJ2-7, the complete variable domain reads KAGVTQTPRYLIKTRGQQVTLSCSPISGHRSVSWYQQTPGQGLQFLFEYFSETQRNKGNFPGRFSGRQFSNSRSEMNVSTLELGDSALYLCASSEGSGLGYEQYFGPGTRLTVT.

The chain carries TRBV6-1 and TRBJ2-1, with D maybe TRBD2 (5 bases). The germline V gene encodes CDR1 MNHNS and CDR2 SASEGT. Trimming took off 0 bases at V and 7 bases at J, with 13 bases between the two ends. This CDR3 is built from 15 residues. CDR3 nucleotides: TGTGCCAGCAGTGAAGCGCATACGGGGTCGAATGAGCAGTTCTTC. Translated, it gives CASSEAHTGSNEQFF.

There are many counts of this clone. The rearrangement joins TRBV7-9 to TRBJ1-6; the match to TRBD1 covers 8 bases. Trimming removed 4 bases from V and 7 bases from J; junction bases left unmatched: 3. The CDR3 runs 14 residues. Germline V gene sequence: CDR1 SEHNR, CDR2 FQNEAQ (reference sequence). The CDR3 sequence is CASSSQGANSPLHF. Written as DNA, the CDR3 is TGTGCCAGCAGCTCTCAGGGGGCAAATTCACCCCTCCACTTT.